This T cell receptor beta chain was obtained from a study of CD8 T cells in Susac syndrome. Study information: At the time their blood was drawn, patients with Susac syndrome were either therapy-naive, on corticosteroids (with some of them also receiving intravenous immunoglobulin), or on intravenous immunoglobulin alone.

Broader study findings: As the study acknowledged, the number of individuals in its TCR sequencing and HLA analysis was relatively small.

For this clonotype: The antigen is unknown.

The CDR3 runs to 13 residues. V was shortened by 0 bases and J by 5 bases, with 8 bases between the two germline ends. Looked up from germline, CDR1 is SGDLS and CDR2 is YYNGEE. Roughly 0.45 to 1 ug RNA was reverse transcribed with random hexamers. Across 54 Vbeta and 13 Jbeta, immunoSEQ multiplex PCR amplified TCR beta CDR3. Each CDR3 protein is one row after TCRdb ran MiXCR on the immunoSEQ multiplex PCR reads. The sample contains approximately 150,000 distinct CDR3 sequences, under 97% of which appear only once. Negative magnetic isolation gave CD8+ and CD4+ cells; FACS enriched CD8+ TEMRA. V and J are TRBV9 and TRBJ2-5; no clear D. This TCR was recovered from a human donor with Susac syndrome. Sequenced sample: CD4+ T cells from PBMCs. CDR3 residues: CASSVAPRETQYF. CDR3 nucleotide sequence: TGTGCCAGCAGCGTAGCCCCGAGGGAGACCCAGTACTTC.